The present T cell receptor (beta chain) was sequenced within a study of cytomegalovirus exposure and HLA in healthy donors. Unrecorded immune exposures were likely, despite nominal health at sampling. General observations from the study: Most of the TCR beta V segments (in an earlier analysis) were productive either about 90% or about 30% of the time. Later on, a genetic analysis was performed. It linked a missense variant in DCLRE1C with V- and J-gene trimming of TCR beta. A later analysis showed HLA-associated TCR beta chains outstripping equally common others in clonal expansion.

PCR involved 60 Vbeta and 13 Jbeta primers. Here immunoSEQ multiplex PCR was the method, and the copy in TCRdb shows in-frame clones only, minus some. The data contain approximately 200,000 clones, around 85% of them singletons. The V end was cut by 2 bases, the J end by 4 bases, with 9 bases between. CDR3 size: 15 residues. CDR1 and CDR2 from the germline V gene are MNHEY and SVGAGI. This clone has a handful of counts. Its target is not known. The chain recombines TRBV6-5 with TRBJ2-6; tentatively, D is TRBD2 (5 bases). The sequence was obtained from a human donor in good health. Sequencing used PBMCs. CDR3: CASSYEGTGANVLTF. Here the CDR3 DNA reads TGTGCCAGCAGTTACGAGGGAACCGGGGCCAACGTCCTGACTTTC.